The 15 T cell receptor beta chains reported below all come from one sample, sequenced in a study of blood T cell repertoires in COVID-19. Sequenced by immunoSEQ multiplex PCR; TCRdb stores in-frame clones only, minus some. Among approximately 210,000 clones listed, around 82% were seen once. The specimen sequenced was peripheral blood. All receptors derive from a middle-aged woman with active or convalescent COVID-19.

This clone was found a few times. The chain has TRBV7-3 and TRBJ1-1, with 9 bases fitting TRBD1. The CDR3 consists of 15 residues. V shed 4 bases and J 5 bases; nucleotides not matched to a gene: 8. Germline CDR1 SGHTA, CDR2 FQGTGA. The CDR3 protein is CASSSGTGLVTEAFF. CDR3 DNA sequence: TGTGCCAGCAGCTCCGGGACAGGGTTGGTGACTGAAGCTTTCTTT.

The chain recombines TRBV11-2 with TRBJ2-7, with TRBD1 identical over 11 bases. CDR1 is SGHAT, CDR2 FQNNGV, per germline. This CDR3 has 15 residues. V gave up 5 bases and J gave up 4 bases; unmatched junction bases: 7. In nucleotides, the CDR3 is TGTGCCAGCAGCCCAACAGGACAGGGGGCTTACGAGCAGTACTTC. It translates to CASSPTGQGAYEQYF.

The chain links TRBV11-2 to TRBJ1-1; a weak D match, TRBD1 (5 bases). Per germline, CDR1 SGHAT and CDR2 FQNNGV. V lost 3 bases, J lost 0 bases, and 11 bases lay in between. The CDR3 has 15 residues. Here the CDR3 reads CASSLATAMNTEAFF. The DNA for the CDR3 is TGTGCCAGCAGCTTGGCGACAGCTATGAACACTGAAGCTTTCTTT. Variable domain in full (rest from reference TRBV11-2 and TRBJ1-1): EAGVAQSPRYKIIEKRQSVAFWCNPISGHATLYWYQQILGQGPKLLIQFQNNGVVDDSQLPKDRFSAERLKGVDSTLKIQPAKLEDSAVYLCASSLATAMNTEAFFGQGTRLTVV.

The CDR3 region is CASSSRVRVDTEAFF. CDR3 DNA sequence: TGTGCCAGCAGTTCCCGAGTGAGGGTAGACACTGAAGCTTTCTTT. This chain joins TRBV27 and TRBJ1-1; D call uncertain. V lost 4 bases and J 3 bases, leaving 15 bases between the germline ends. Germline V CDR1 and CDR2: MNHEY, SMNVEV (reference sequence). This CDR3 comprises 15 residues.

This chain links TRBV28 with TRBJ1-1; 7 bases are shared with TRBD1. CDR3 length: 16 residues. The germline V gene encodes CDR1 MDHEN and CDR2 SYDVKM. J lost 0 bases, V lost 6 bases, and 10 bases had no gene match. CDR3 sequence: CASRPLTGWMNTEAFF. Written as DNA, the CDR3 is TGTGCCAGCAGGCCACTGACAGGGTGGATGAACACTGAAGCTTTCTTT.

As regards this clone: This sample also contains other DNA sequences that code for the same CDR3. The gene calls are TRBV7-2 and TRBJ2-1, with TRBD2 identical over 7 bases. The CDR3 consists of 13 residues. V lost 1 base to trimming and J lost 6 bases; unmatched junction nucleotides: 0. Germline values: CDR1 SGHTA, CDR2 FQGNSA. CDR3 in DNA: TGTGCCAGCAGCTTAGGGACTAGCAATGAGCAGTTCTTC. Translating gives CASSLGTSNEQFF.

The genes are TRBV28 and TRBJ2-5; 11 bases align to TRBD1. With 5 bases clipped from V and 0 bases from J, the junction kept 5 bases outside the gene matches. This CDR3 region has 16 residues. Per germline, CDR1 MDHEN and CDR2 SYDVKM. The CDR3 region has the DNA TGTGCCAGCAGTACCGGGACAGGGGGAAACCAAGAGACCCAGTACTTC. Its translation is CASSTGTGGNQETQYF.

CDR3 residues: CASSSRQGYGAVNYGYTF. As DNA, the CDR3 is TGTGCCAGCAGTTCCCGACAGGGATACGGGGCCGTCAACTATGGCTACACCTTC. The chain combines TRBV27 with TRBJ1-2, with 7 bases lining up with TRBD1. Germline V gives CDR1 MNHEY, CDR2 SMNVEV (reference sequence). CDR3 size: 18 residues. Trimming took 4 bases from V and 2 from J; bases not matched to a gene: 16.

The chain has TRBV6-4 and TRBJ2-1; tentatively, D is TRBD1 (8 bases). The CDR3 consists of 14 residues. Germline V gives CDR1 MRHNA, CDR2 SNTAGT. V gave up 6 bases and J gave up 5 bases, with 14 bases separating them. The CDR3 DNA is TGTGCCAGCAGACGGACAGGGACTAACAATGAGCAGTTCTTC. It specifies CASRRTGTNNEQFF.

The chain employs TRBV30 and TRBJ1-4; 7 nucleotides line up with TRBD1. The CDR3 consists of 14 residues. Germline-derived CDR1 and CDR2 are GTSNPN and SVGIG (reference sequence). With 2 bases clipped from V and 10 bases from J, the junction kept 10 bases outside the gene matches. The chain's CDR3 is CAWSMGAGGRKLFF. The CDR3 nucleotides are TGTGCCTGGAGTATGGGGGCAGGGGGAAGAAAACTGTTTTTT.

CDR3 bases: TGCGCCAGCAGCTCTTCCCCAGCGGGAGGCAATGAGCAGTTCTTC. This codes for CASSSSPAGGNEQFF. This rearrangement joins TRBV5-1 to TRBJ2-1; 9 bases agree with TRBD2. J gave up 6 bases and V 3 bases, and 7 bases lay outside the gene matches. The CDR3 is 15 residues long. Germline V CDR1 and CDR2: SGHRS, YFSETQ.

The chain has TRBV5-1 and TRBJ2-3, with D possibly being TRBD1 (5 bases). V lost 5 bases to trimming and J lost 7 bases, with 14 bases between them. Germline CDR1 SGHRS, CDR2 YFSETQ. The CDR3 runs 13 residues. The CDR3 DNA sequence: TGCGCCAGCAGTCCGGGCCAGGGTTATACGCAGTATTTT. Translating gives CASSPGQGYTQYF.

The chain links TRBV7-9 to TRBJ1-4; 7 bases are shared with TRBD1. The trim removed 6 bases at V and 4 bases at J, leaving 5 bases unmatched. Germline CDR1 is SEHNR and CDR2 is FQNEAQ (reference sequence). The CDR3 spans 14 residues. The DNA of the CDR3 is TGTGCCAGCAGTTCGACAGGGAATAATGAAAAACTGTTTTTT. Translated: CASSSTGNNEKLFF.

J is TRBJ1-1 and V is TRBV12-5; 7 nucleotides align to TRBD1. Germline lookup yields CDR1 LGHNT and CDR2 FRNRAP. The CDR3 spans 14 residues. Trimming took 6 bases from V and 0 from J; bases not matched to a gene: 4. The CDR3 region has the DNA TGTGCTAGTGGGAACAGGGGCCTGAACACTGAAGCTTTCTTT. Protein product: CASGNRGLNTEAFF.

With regard to this clone: Other DNA sequences within the sample encode an identical CDR3. This rearrangement joins TRBV19 to TRBJ1-1, with D possibly being TRBD1 (5 bases). In germline, CDR1 is LNHDA, CDR2 SQIVND (reference sequence). The CDR3 loop spans 15 amino acids. Trimming shortened V by 1 base and J by 2 bases, and 11 bases separated the two germline ends. CDR3 bases: TGTGCCAGTAGTATAGTCGGGCAGGGAAACACTGAAGCTTTCTTT. Translated: CASSIVGQGNTEAFF. Full variable domain (missing parts from reference TRBV19 and TRBJ1-1): DGGITQSPKYLFRKEGQNVTLSCEQNLNHDAMYWYRQDPGQGLRLIYYSQIVNDFQKGDIAEGYSVSREKKESFPLTVTSAQKNPTAFYLCASSIVGQGNTEAFFGQGTRLTVV.